This entry lists 9 T cell receptor beta chains sequenced from one sample in a study of T-cell reconstitution after alpha-beta-depleted transplantation in children. Molecular barcoding with unique molecular identifiers was used for the TCRbeta library. TCRdb reprocessed the PCR reads via MiXCR and lists one record per CDR3 protein. In the table there are 120,000 or so distinct CDR3 sequences, 9% to 12% of which are singletons. This specimen was PBMCs from the stem cell graft donor, taken from the stem cell graft. The receptors were gathered from a human donor who donated a stem cell graft to a child with acute lymphoblastic leukemia.

This clonotype was recorded many times. V gene TRBV7-9 combines with J gene TRBJ1-2; maybe TRBD1 (5 bases). Looked up from germline, CDR1 is SEHNR and CDR2 is FQNEAQ (reference sequence). The CDR3 totals 16 residues. With 2 bases removed from V and 1 base from J, the gap between germline ends came to 14 bases. In DNA, the CDR3 is TGTGCCAGCAGCTTATATCGGGGACCGGGTAACTATGGCTACACCTTC. It yields the protein CASSLYRGPGNYGYTF.

This clonotype was seen repeatedly, ten times or more. The V gene is TRBV28, the J gene TRBJ2-1; TRBD2 agrees at 7 bases. The V gene end was trimmed by 6 bases and the J gene end by 8 bases; junction bases not matched to a gene: 7. This CDR3 spans 13 amino acids. Germline V CDR1 and CDR2: MDHEN, SYDVKM. The CDR3 loop reads CASSPGGRYEQFF. The CDR3 DNA reads TGTGCCAGCAGCCCCGGGGGGAGGTATGAGCAGTTCTTC.

At least ten counts were recorded for this clonotype. This rearrangement joins TRBV7-2 to TRBJ2-2; no reliable D call. Germline CDR1 is SGHTA and CDR2 is FQGNSA. This CDR3 region has 13 residues. V lost 5 bases to trimming and J lost 6 bases, with 10 bases between them. The CDR3 sequence is CASSELWPGELFF. The CDR3 nucleotides are TGTGCCAGCAGCGAGCTATGGCCCGGGGAGCTGTTTTTT.

This clonotype showed up many times. The V and J genes are TRBV5-1 and TRBJ2-7; 7 bases agree with TRBD2. Germline V gene data show CDR1 as SGHRS and CDR2 as YFSETQ. With 4 bases clipped from V and 3 bases from J, the junction kept 10 bases outside the gene matches. The CDR3 spans 15 residues. The CDR3 loop is CASSVMSRGGYEQYF. The CDR3 region has the DNA TGCGCCAGCAGCGTTATGAGCCGCGGGGGCTACGAGCAGTACTTC.

At least ten counts were recorded for this clonotype. V gene TRBV20-1 combines with J gene TRBJ1-4, with a weak D call TRBD1 (5 bases). The CDR3 totals 14 residues. Between the trimmed V and J ends, which lost 1 base and 8 bases, there was a span of 14 bases. From germline, CDR1 is DFQATT and CDR2 SNEGSKA (reference sequence). The chain's CDR3 is CSARGQILTEKLFF. As DNA, the CDR3 is TGCAGTGCTAGAGGACAGATTTTAACGGAAAAACTGTTTTTT.

This clonotype was detected ten times or more. The chain couples TRBV7-9 to TRBJ1-5; TRBD1 matches at 9 bases. The ends lost 5 bases at V and 6 bases at J; junction bases unmatched: 5. The CDR3 is 14 residues long. Germline V gene data show CDR1 as SEHNR and CDR2 as FQNEAQ (reference sequence). The DNA of the CDR3 is TGTGCCAGCAGCCCCGGACAGGGGACTCAGCCCCAGCATTTT. Translating it yields CASSPGQGTQPQHF.

This clonotype was seen many times. This chain connects TRBV5-1 to TRBJ1-6, with D possibly being TRBD1 (6 bases). Germline loops: CDR1 SGHRS, CDR2 YFSETQ. V was shortened by 0 bases and J by 9 bases, with 10 bases between the two germline ends. The CDR3 length is 14 residues. In DNA form, the CDR3 reads TGCGCCAGCAGCTTGGAGGGGGTAGGTTCACCCCTCCACTTT. This translates into CASSLEGVGSPLHF.

This clonotype was recorded many times. V and J are TRBV18 and TRBJ2-1; D is perhaps TRBD2 (5 bases). The CDR3 consists of 12 residues. Trimming shortened V by 6 bases and J by 9 bases, and 12 bases separated the two germline ends. The germline V gene has CDR1 KGHSH and CDR2 LQKENI. In DNA, the CDR3 is TGTGCCAGCTCGCCTCTAGCAAGTGAGCAGTTCTTC. This codes for CASSPLASEQFF.

This clonotype was detected many times. This chain joins TRBV18 and TRBJ2-7; D gene ambiguous. Germline-derived CDR1 and CDR2 are KGHSH and LQKENI. The CDR3 spans 12 residues. V was pared by 0 bases and J by 4 bases, with 4 bases between. CDR3 loop: CASSPPGYEQYF. The CDR3 DNA sequence: TGTGCCAGCTCACCACCGGGTTACGAGCAGTACTTC.